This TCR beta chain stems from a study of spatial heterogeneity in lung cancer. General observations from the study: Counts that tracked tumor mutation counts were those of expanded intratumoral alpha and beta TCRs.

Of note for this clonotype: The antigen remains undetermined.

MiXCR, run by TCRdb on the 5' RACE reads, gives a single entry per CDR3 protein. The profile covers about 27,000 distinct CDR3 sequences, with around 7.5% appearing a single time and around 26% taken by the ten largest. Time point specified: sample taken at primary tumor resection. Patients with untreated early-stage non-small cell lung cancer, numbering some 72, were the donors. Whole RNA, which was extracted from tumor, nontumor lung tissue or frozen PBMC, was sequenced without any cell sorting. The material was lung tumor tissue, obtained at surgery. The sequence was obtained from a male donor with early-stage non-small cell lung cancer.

This CDR3 is CASSYTPGQGNTEAFF. Written as DNA, the CDR3 is TGTGCCAGCAGTTATACACCGGGACAGGGAAACACTGAAGCTTTCTTT. This chain connects TRBV11-2 to TRBJ1-1, with TRBD1 matching over 9 bases. Per the germline V gene, CDR1 is SGHAT and CDR2 is FQNNGV. V was pared by 6 bases and J by 2 bases, with 10 bases of the junction left unmatched. This CDR3 comprises 16 residues.